A single sample is the source of the 19 T cell receptor beta chains below, sequenced in a study of long-term antiretroviral therapy in people with HIV. Researchers report immunoSEQ v3.0 was run at survey level. Assay: immunoSEQ multiplex PCR; the TCRdb copy retains only in-frame clones and omits some. This sample carries tens of thousands of clones, around nine tenths of them seen once, and the ten largest clones take around 4.7%. Sequencing used unsorted PBMCs, obtained 0.1 years before starting antiretroviral therapy. All receptors derive from a woman in her fifties or sixties with HIV.

This chain joins TRBV18 and TRBJ1-1; D gene uncertain. This CDR3 region has 15 residues. Trimming took off 0 bases at V and 1 base at J, with 9 bases between the two ends. CDR1 and CDR2 (germline): KGHSH, LQKENI. The DNA of the CDR3 is TGTGCCAGCTCACCACCGGAGCTCGGGAACACTGAAGCTTTCTTT. Amino acid sequence: CASSPPELGNTEAFF.

This chain joins TRBV27 and TRBJ2-1, with 8 bases aligning to TRBD1. This CDR3 spans 13 amino acids. Germline values: CDR1 MNHEY, CDR2 SMNVEV (reference sequence). After removal of 10 bases from V and 4 bases from J, the junction contained 6 bases not matched to a gene. The CDR3: CATGTGKYNEQFF. In DNA, the CDR3 is TGTGCCACCGGGACAGGAAAATACAATGAGCAGTTCTTC.

The chain employs TRBV11-1 and TRBJ2-3, with 9 bases fitting TRBD2. The CDR3 length is 14 residues. J was trimmed by 1 base and V by 11 bases; bases with no gene match: 7. Germline CDR1 and CDR2: SGHAT and FQDESV (reference sequence). In DNA, the CDR3 is TGTGCCTCCGAAGGCGGGGGGGGCACAGATACGCAGTATTTT. Translated, it gives CASEGGGGTDTQYF. The entire variable domain, with the rest obtained from reference TRBV11-1 and TRBJ2-3, is as follows: EAEVAQSPRYKITEKSQAVAFWCDPISGHATLYWYRQILGQGPELLVQFQDESVVDDSQLPKDRFSAERLKGVDSTLKIQPAELGDSAMYLCASEGGGGTDTQYFGPGTRLTVL.

V is TRBV30 and J is TRBJ2-3; no firm D call. Germline lookup yields CDR1 GTSNPN and CDR2 SVGIG (reference sequence). V was trimmed by 0 bases and J by 5 bases, leaving 9 bases between them. The CDR3 loop spans 13 amino acids. The CDR3 bases are TGTGCCTGGAGTGTACGCCCAAGAGATACGCAGTATTTT. Amino acid sequence: CAWSVRPRDTQYF.

This clone was counted a few times. The chain joins TRBV5-1 to TRBJ2-1; TRBD2 matches at 10 bases. The V gene end was trimmed by 3 bases and the J gene end by 7 bases; junction bases not matched to a gene: 7. This CDR3 has 15 residues. CDR1 and CDR2 (germline): SGHRS, YFSETQ. The CDR3 DNA sequence: TGCGCCAGCAGCTGGTCCTCTAGCGGGGGAAATGAGCAGTTCTTC. Residues: CASSWSSSGGNEQFF.

The rearrangement uses TRBV19 and TRBJ1-4; weak D call: TRBD1 (5 bases). This CDR3 has 15 amino acids. CDR1 LNHDA and CDR2 SQIVND come from the germline V gene (reference sequence). The V gene lost 4 bases and the J gene lost 4 bases, with 13 bases spanning the gap. CDR3 nucleotides: TGTGCCAGTAGTAGTCTGGGACTGAGTAATGAAAAACTGTTTTTT. It is translated as CASSSLGLSNEKLFF.

The chain uses TRBV19 and TRBJ2-1, with 10 bases identical to TRBD2. Unmatched junction bases numbered 6, after V lost 4 bases and J lost 9 bases. The V gene's germline CDR1 is LNHDA and CDR2 SQIVND (reference sequence). The CDR3 loop spans 14 amino acids. The CDR3 DNA follows: TGTGCCAGTAGTACGGGACTAGCGACGAGTGAGCAGTTCTTC. This sequence encodes CASSTGLATSEQFF.

The chain couples TRBV7-9 to TRBJ2-5, with 8 nucleotides matching TRBD1. Germline assignment: CDR1 SEHNR and CDR2 FQNEAQ (reference sequence). The CDR3 extends over 15 amino acids. V dropped 2 bases and J dropped 1; count of bases not matched to a gene: 3. CDR3 coding DNA: TGTGCCAGCAGCTTACAGGGGGCTCCCCAAGAGACCCAGTACTTC. Residues: CASSLQGAPQETQYF.

The J gene is TRBJ1-1, the V gene TRBV16, with unresolved D. Trimming stripped 0 bases from V and 1 base from J, with 3 bases between. This CDR3 comprises 13 residues. Germline assignment: CDR1 KGHSY and CDR2 FQNENV. The CDR3 is CASSQSWNTEAFF. CDR3 DNA sequence: TGTGCCAGCAGCCAATCTTGGAACACTGAAGCTTTCTTT.

The chain employs TRBV7-8 and TRBJ1-5, with D maybe TRBD1 (6 bases). The CDR3 spans 14 residues. V lost 4 bases, J lost 2 bases, and 9 bases lay in between. The V gene's germline CDR1 is SGHVS and CDR2 FQNEAQ. The CDR3 spells CASSSRTGNQPQHF. CDR3 coding DNA: TGTGCCAGCAGCTCCCGGACAGGCAATCAGCCCCAGCATTTT.

J is TRBJ1-1 and V is TRBV7-9; D is uncertain. The germline V gene has CDR1 SEHNR and CDR2 FQNEAQ (reference sequence). V was pared by 1 base and J by 1 base, with 13 bases between. The CDR3 runs to 16 residues. The CDR3 coding sequence is TGTGCCAGCAGCTTAGGCCCCCTTTGGGGGAACACTGAAGCTTTCTTT. It translates to CASSLGPLWGNTEAFF.

The rearrangement joins TRBV7-2 to TRBJ1-1, with no clear D. V dropped 2 bases and J dropped 0 bases, with 4 bases sitting between them. Germline values: CDR1 SGHTA, CDR2 FQGNSA. This CDR3 has 13 amino acids. The CDR3 sequence: CASSLRMNTEAFF. The CDR3 region has the DNA TGTGCCAGCAGCTTACGCATGAACACTGAAGCTTTCTTT.

The chain uses TRBV29-1 and TRBJ1-4; D gene unclear. Trimming cost V 7 bases and J 6 bases, with 18 bases left between them. This CDR3 is 14 amino acids long. CDR1 and CDR2 (germline): SQVTM, ANQGSEA. The CDR3 here is CSASRAGGYEKLFF. In DNA, the CDR3 is TGCAGCGCCAGTCGGGCCGGAGGGTATGAAAAACTGTTTTTT.

J is TRBJ2-5 and V is TRBV10-1; D might be TRBD1 or TRBD2, each matching 5 bases. CDR1 is WNHNN and CDR2 is SYGVQD in the germline V gene (reference sequence). The CDR3 length is 15 residues. Trimming took 4 bases from V and 5 from J, leaving 17 bases between them. The CDR3 here is CASSAVLGAMETQYF. Written as DNA, the CDR3 is TGCGCCAGCAGTGCGGTCCTCGGGGCGATGGAGACCCAGTACTTC.

V gene TRBV5-8 combines with J gene TRBJ2-3; tentative D call: TRBD2 (7 bases). Germline V gene sequence: CDR1 SGHTS, CDR2 YDEGEE. The CDR3 spans 17 residues. Trimming cost V 1 base and J 3 bases, with 18 bases left between them. The DNA of the CDR3 is TGTGCCAGCAGCTTGTGGGGCGGGGGCGGAGGGACAGATACGCAGTATTTT. This translates into CASSLWGGGGGTDTQYF.

J is TRBJ1-1 and V is TRBV5-1; D possibly corresponds to TRBD1 (6 bases). V was pared by 4 bases and J by 0 bases, with 13 bases between. Germline V CDR1 and CDR2: SGHRS, YFSETQ. This CDR3 spans 15 amino acids. The CDR3 region is CASSRAGDMNTEAFF. The CDR3, as DNA: TGCGCCAGCAGCCGGGCAGGGGACATGAACACTGAAGCTTTCTTT.

This chain links TRBV5-5 with TRBJ1-1; weak D call: TRBD1 (6 bases). The CDR3 covers 17 residues. Germline-derived CDR1 and CDR2 are SGHKS and YYEKEE (reference sequence). Between the trimmed V and J ends, which lost 4 bases and 1 base, there was a span of 20 bases. The CDR3 loop reads CASSPGSRGAWNTEAFF. The CDR3 DNA follows: TGTGCCAGCAGCCCTGGGAGTCGGGGGGCGTGGAACACTGAAGCTTTCTTT.

The rearrangement joins TRBV18 to TRBJ1-1; weak D call: TRBD1 (6 bases). Germline CDR1 KGHSH, CDR2 LQKENI. This CDR3 has 16 residues. Deletions cut 3 bases from V and 1 base from J, with 15 bases between. CDR3 sequence: CASSPQMTGSNTEAFF. The CDR3 nucleotides are TGTGCCAGCTCACCCCAAATGACAGGATCGAACACTGAAGCTTTCTTT.

The chain has TRBV9 and TRBJ2-2; tentatively, D is TRBD1 (5 bases). Trimming removed 0 bases at V and 7 bases at J, with 13 bases between. Germline V CDR1 and CDR2: SGDLS, YYNGEE. The CDR3 covers 15 residues. This CDR3 is CASSVAAGSHGELFF. The CDR3, as DNA: TGTGCCAGCAGCGTAGCGGCAGGGTCCCACGGGGAGCTGTTTTTT.